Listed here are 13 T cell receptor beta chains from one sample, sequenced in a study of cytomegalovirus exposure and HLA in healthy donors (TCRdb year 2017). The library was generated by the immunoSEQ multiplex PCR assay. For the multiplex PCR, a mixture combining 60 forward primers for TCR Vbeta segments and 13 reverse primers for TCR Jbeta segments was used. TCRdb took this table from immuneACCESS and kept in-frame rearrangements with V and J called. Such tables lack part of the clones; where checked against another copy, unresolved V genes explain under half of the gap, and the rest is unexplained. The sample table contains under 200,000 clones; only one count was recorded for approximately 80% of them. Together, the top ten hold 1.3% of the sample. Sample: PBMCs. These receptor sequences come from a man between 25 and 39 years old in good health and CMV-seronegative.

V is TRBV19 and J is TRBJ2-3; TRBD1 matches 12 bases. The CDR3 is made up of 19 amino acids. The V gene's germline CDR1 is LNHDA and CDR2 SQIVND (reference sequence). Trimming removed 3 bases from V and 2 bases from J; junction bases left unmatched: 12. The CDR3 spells CASSMSPGTGGYYTDTQYF. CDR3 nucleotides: TGTGCCAGTAGTATGTCCCCCGGGACAGGGGGCTACTACACAGATACGCAGTATTTT. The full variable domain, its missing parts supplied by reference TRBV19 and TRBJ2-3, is DGGITQSPKYLFRKEGQNVTLSCEQNLNHDAMYWYRQDPGQGLRLIYYSQIVNDFQKGDIAEGYSVSREKKESFPLTVTSAQKNPTAFYLCASSMSPGTGGYYTDTQYFGPGTRLTVL.

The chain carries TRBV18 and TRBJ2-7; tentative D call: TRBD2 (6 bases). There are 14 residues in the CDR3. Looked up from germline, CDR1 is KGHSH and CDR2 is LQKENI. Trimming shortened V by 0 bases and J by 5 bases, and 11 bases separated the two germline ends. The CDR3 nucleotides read TGTGCCAGCTCACCACCCCCGGCGGGGAACGAGCAGTACTTC. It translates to CASSPPPAGNEQYF.

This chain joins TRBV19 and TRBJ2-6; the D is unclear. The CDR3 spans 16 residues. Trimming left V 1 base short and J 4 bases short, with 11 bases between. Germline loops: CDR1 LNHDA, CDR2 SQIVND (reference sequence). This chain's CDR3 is CASSIVLFPGANVLTF. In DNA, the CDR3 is TGTGCCAGTAGTATAGTACTCTTTCCGGGGGCCAACGTCCTGACTTTC.

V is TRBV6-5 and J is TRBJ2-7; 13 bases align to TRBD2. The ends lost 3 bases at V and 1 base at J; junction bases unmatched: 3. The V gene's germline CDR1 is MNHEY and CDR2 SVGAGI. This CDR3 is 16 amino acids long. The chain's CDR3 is CASSYKGLAGSYEQYF. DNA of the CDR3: TGTGCCAGCAGTTATAAGGGACTAGCGGGGTCCTACGAGCAGTACTTC.

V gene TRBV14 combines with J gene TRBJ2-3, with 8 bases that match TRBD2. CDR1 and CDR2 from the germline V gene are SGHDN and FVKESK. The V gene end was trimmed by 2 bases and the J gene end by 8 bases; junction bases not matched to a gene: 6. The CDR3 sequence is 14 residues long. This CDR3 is CASSQLAGLSTQYF. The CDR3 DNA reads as TGTGCCAGCAGCCAACTAGCGGGTTTGAGTACGCAGTATTTT.

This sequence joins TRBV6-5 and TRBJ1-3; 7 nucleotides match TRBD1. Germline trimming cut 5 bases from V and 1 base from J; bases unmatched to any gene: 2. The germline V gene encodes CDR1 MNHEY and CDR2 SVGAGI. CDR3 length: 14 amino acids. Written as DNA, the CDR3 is TGTGCCAGCAGTAACAGGGGTTCTGGAAACACCATATATTTT. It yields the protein CASSNRGSGNTIYF.

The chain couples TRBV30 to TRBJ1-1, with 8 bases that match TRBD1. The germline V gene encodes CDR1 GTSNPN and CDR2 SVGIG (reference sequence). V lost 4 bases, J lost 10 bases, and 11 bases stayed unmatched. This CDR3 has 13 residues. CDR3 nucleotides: TGTGCCTGGACTGGACAGGGTTATCAGCGAGCTTTCTTT. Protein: CAWTGQGYQRAFF. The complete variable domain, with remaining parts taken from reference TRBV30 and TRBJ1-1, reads SQTIHQWPATLVQPVGSPLSLECTVEGTSNPNLYWYRQAAGRGLQLLFYSVGIGQISSEVPQNLSASRPQDRQFILSSKKLLLSDSGFYLCAWTGQGYQRAFFGQGTRLTVV.

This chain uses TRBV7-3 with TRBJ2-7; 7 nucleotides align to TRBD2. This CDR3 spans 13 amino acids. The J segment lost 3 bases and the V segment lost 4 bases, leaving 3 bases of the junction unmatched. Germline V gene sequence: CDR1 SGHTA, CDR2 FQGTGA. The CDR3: CASSYGTNYEQYF. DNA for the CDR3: TGTGCCAGCAGCTACGGGACTAACTACGAGCAGTACTTC.

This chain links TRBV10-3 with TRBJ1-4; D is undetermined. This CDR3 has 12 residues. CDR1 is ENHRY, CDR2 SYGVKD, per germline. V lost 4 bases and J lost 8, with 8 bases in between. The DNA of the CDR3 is TGTGCCATCAGTGGGGCCAACGAAAAACTGTTTTTT. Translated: CAISGANEKLFF.

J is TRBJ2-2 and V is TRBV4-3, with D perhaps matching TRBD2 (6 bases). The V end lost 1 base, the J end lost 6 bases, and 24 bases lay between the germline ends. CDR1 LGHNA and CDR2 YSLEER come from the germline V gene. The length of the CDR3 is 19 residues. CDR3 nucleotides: TGCGCCAGCAGCCAAGGAAGATACGTCCGGGGGATCCCTCCCGGGGAGCTGTTTTTT. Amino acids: CASSQGRYVRGIPPGELFF.

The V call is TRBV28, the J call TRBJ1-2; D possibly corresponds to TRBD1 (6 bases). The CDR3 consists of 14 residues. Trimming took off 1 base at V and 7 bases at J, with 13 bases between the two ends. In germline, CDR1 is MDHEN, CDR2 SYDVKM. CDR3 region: CASSLSRTVSGYTF. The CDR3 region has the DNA TGTGCCAGCAGTTTATCAAGGACAGTCTCTGGCTACACCTTC.

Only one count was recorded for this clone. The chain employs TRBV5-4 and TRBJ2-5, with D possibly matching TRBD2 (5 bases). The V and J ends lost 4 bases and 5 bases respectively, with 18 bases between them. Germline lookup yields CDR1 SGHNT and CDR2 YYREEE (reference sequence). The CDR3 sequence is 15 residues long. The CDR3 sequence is CASSPAERRTETQYF. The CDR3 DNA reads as TGTGCCAGCAGCCCCGCGGAGCGGCGGACGGAGACCCAGTACTTC. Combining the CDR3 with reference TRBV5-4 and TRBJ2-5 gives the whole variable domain ETGVTQSPTHLIKTRGQQVTLRCSSQSGHNTVSWYQQALGQGPQFIFQYYREEENGRGNFPPRFSGLQFPNYSSELNVNALELDDSALYLCASSPAERRTETQYFGPGTRLLVL.

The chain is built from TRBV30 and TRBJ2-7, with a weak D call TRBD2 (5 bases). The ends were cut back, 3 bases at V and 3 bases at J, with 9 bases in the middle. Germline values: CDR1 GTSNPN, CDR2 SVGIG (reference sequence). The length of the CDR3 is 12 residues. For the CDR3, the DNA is TGTGCCTGGAGCCACGGGGTCTACGAGCAGTACTTC. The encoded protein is CAWSHGVYEQYF.